This TCR beta chain was sequenced for a study of blood T cell repertoires in COVID-19. Study as a whole: Sites across the United States, Italy and Spain contributed samples from acute and convalescent COVID-19. PBMCs, B-cell-depleted T cells, or T cells were the source of the cDNA or gDNA that made up the material.

In the study's own analysis: Amplification from reference gene primers served as the basis for estimated nucleated cell counts. Method: immunoSEQ multiplex PCR; TCRdb's copy keeps in-frame clones and lacks some. V and J calls and clone size come straight from that table; D and trimming were deduced from the DNA. The sample holds hundreds of thousands of clones, 85% to 90% seen once. CDR1 and CDR2 (germline): MNHEY, SVGAGI. The CDR3 runs to 14 residues. V dropped 6 bases and J dropped 0 bases, with 11 bases sitting between them. During active infection, Seattle patients enrolled and were then monitored through disease.

This sequence joins TRBV6-5 and TRBJ1-2; D uncertain. This clonotype originated in a man in his fifties with COVID-19, enrolled during active disease. Sequenced material: peripheral blood. The CDR3 spells CASRPTATNYGYTF. In DNA form, the CDR3 reads TGTGCCAGCAGGCCAACAGCAACTAACTATGGCTACACCTTC.